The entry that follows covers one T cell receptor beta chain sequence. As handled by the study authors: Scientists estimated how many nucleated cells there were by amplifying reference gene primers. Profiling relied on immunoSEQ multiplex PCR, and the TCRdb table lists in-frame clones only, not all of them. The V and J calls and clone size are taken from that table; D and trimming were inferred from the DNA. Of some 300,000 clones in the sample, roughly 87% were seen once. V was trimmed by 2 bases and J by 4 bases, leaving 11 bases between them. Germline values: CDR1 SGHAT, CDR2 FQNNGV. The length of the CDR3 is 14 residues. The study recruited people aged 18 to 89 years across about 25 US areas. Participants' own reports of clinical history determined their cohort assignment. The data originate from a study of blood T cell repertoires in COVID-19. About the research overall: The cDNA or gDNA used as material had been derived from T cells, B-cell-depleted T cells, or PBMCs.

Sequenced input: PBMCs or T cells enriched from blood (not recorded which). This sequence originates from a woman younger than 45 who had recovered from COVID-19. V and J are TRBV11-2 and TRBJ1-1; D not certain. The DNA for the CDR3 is TGTGCCAGCAGCTTAACAGCGGCGGGCACTGAAGCTTTCTTT. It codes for CASSLTAAGTEAFF.